This TCR beta chain is from a study of T-cell reconstitution after alpha-beta-depleted transplantation in children. Unique molecular identifiers were used in preparing the TCRbeta library. From the PCR reads, TCRdb called clonotypes with MiXCR, one entry per CDR3 protein. This sample has 640,000 or so distinct CDR3 sequences; roughly 15% occur once, and the top ten carry approximately 1%. V lost 1 base and J lost 3, with 10 bases in between. Per the germline V gene, CDR1 is SGHVS and CDR2 is FQNEAQ. The CDR3 extends over 14 amino acids. This clonotype was recorded a few times. The source was PBMCs from the stem cell graft donor, collected from the stem cell graft. The TCR originated in a human donor who donated a stem cell graft to a child with acute myeloid leukemia. The rearrangement uses TRBV7-8 and TRBJ2-7, with no clear D. The CDR3: CASSLEKGYYEQYV. The CDR3 coding sequence is TGTGCCAGCAGCTTAGAGAAGGGTTACTACGAGCAGTACGTC.